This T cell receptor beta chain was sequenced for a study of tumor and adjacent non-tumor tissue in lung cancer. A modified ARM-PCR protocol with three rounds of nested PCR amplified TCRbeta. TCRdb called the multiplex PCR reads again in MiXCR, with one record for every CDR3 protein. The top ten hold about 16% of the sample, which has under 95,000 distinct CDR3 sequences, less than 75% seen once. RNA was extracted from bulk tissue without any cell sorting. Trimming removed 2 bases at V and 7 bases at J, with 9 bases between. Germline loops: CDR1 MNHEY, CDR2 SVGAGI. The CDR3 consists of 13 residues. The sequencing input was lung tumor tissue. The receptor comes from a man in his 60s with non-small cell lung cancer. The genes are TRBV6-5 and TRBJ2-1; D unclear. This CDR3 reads CASSYGVLNEQFF. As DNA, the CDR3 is TGTGCCAGCAGTTACGGCGTTTTGAATGAGCAGTTCTTC.